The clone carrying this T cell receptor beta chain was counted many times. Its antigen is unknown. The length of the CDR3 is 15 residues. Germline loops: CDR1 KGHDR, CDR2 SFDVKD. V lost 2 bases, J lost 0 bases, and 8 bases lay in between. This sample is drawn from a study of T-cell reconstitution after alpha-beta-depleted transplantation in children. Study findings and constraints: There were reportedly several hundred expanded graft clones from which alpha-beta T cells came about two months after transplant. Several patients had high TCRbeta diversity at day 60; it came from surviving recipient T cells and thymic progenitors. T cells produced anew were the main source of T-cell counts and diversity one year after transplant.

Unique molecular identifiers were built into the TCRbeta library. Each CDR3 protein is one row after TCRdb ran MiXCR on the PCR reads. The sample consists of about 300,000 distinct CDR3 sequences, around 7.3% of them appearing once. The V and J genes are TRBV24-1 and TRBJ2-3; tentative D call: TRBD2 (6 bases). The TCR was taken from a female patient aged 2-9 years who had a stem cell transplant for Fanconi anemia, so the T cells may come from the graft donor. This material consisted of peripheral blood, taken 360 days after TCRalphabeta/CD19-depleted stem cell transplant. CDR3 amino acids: CATSDYGGSTDTQYF. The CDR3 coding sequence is TGTGCCACCAGTGATTACGGGGGAAGCACAGATACGCAGTATTTT.